Given below is one TCR beta chain in context. Trimming shortened V by 4 bases and J by 6 bases, and 19 bases separated the two germline ends. The length of the CDR3 is 15 residues. Per the germline V gene, CDR1 is SGHVS and CDR2 is FNYEAQ. The source of the sample is a study of blood T cell repertoires in COVID-19. Study as a whole: Material from acute and convalescent COVID-19 was sourced from the United States, Italy and Spain. PBMCs, B-cell-depleted T cells, or T cells provided the cDNA or gDNA that made up the material.

As originally analysed: Amplifying reference gene primers gave estimates of nucleated cell counts. Method: immunoSEQ multiplex PCR; TCRdb's copy keeps in-frame clones and lacks some. The DNA was the basis for D and trimming; V, J and clone size are from that table. In the table there are roughly 120,000 clones, 80% to 90% of which are singletons. This chain joins TRBV7-6 and TRBJ2-7; tentatively, D is TRBD2 (6 bases). This receptor was obtained from an older man with active or convalescent COVID-19. The sequenced material came from peripheral blood. CDR3 in amino acids: CASSSQEGTGGEQYF. The CDR3 DNA is TGTGCCAGCAGCTCACAGGAGGGGACCGGGGGCGAGCAGTACTTC.